This T cell receptor (beta chain) was observed in a study of cytomegalovirus exposure and HLA in healthy donors. Points from the study as a whole: Reports indicate that TCR beta sequences accurately predicted the HLA-A and HLA-B alleles of most subjects. Versus the roughly 700-donor mean, an Asian-associated ancestry cluster reportedly showed fewer N-insertions in a later analysis. Several of the most significant clusters appeared linked to common viral pathogens, based on a later analysis.

The ends lost 6 bases at V and 6 bases at J; junction bases unmatched: 6. This CDR3 spans 15 amino acids. From germline, CDR1 is SNHLY and CDR2 FYNNEI. PCR primers comprised 60 Vbeta and 13 Jbeta primers. The protocol was immunoSEQ multiplex PCR, while the TCRdb copy is restricted to in-frame clones and leaves out a portion. This table holds some 150,000 clones, 82% found once. In the case of this clone: Its target is unknown.

V gene TRBV2 combines with J gene TRBJ2-3; TRBD2 agrees at 13 bases. Input material: PBMCs. This clonotype was sampled from a woman aged 50 to 60 in good health and CMV-seropositive. CDR3 sequence: CASSPGTSGTDTQYF. The DNA of the CDR3 is TGTGCCAGCAGCCCCGGGACTAGCGGGACTGATACGCAGTATTTT.